These T cell receptor beta chains were read from a single sample in a study of T cells in Graves' hyperthyroidism and ophthalmopathy. In TCRdb, the multiplex PCR reads were re-called with MiXCR into one record per CDR3 protein. The profile shows 700,000 or so distinct CDR3 sequences, less than 20% of them singletons. Specimen: blood. These receptors originate from a man aged 18 to 29 with Graves' hyperthyroidism. The CDR3 runs from the conserved cysteine through the conserved F or W. The order of the fields is J gene, V gene, clone size, D gene, CDR3 DNA, CDR3 protein. A D gene is named only where the DNA matches it firmly. For some rows the clone size is stated as once, few or many, or as a class when expanded; others skip it.

>TRBJ2-5|TRBV7-8|many|TRBD2
TGTGCCAGCAGCTTAGCGCCTAGCGGGAGGGCCGGGGAGACCCAGTACTTC
CASSLAPSGRAGETQYF
>TRBJ2-1|TRBV12-3/TRBV12-4|.|.
TGTGCCAGCTCCCTGGACGAGACAATTGAGCAGTTCTTC
CASSLDETIEQFF
>TRBJ2-5|TRBV11-2|.|TRBD2
TGTGCCAGCACCCGACGGCTAGCGGGAGGTGGAGAGACCCAGTACTTC
CASTRRLAGGGETQYF
>TRBJ1-3|TRBV6-1|few|.
TGTGCCAGCACCTCGCCGGCGGATGGAAACACCATATATTTT
CASTSPADGNTIYF
>TRBJ1-5|TRBV27|few|TRBD1
TGTGCCAGCAGTTCATACAGGGGCTATCAGCCCCAGCATTTT
CASSSYRGYQPQHF
>TRBJ1-5|TRBV18|many|.
TGTGCCAGCTCACCTGTGGGGTGGGCATGGCCCCAGCATTTT
CASSPVGWAWPQHF
>TRBJ1-1|TRBV20-1|.|TRBD1
TGCAGTGCTAGTAGACAGGGTGGGAAGATAATGAACACTGAAGCTTCCTTT
CSASRQGGKIMNTEASF
>TRBJ2-2|TRBV28|.|.
TGTGCCAGCAGAACAGGGTACACCGGGGAGCTGTTTTTT
CASRTGYTGELFF
>TRBJ1-2|TRBV19|.|TRBD1
TGTGCCAGCCAAACAGGGGAGGGGGACTATGGCTACACCTTC
CASQTGEGDYGYTF
>TRBJ1-2|TRBV28|few|.
TGTGCCAGCAGTTGGAGGGGGACTGGCTACACCTTC
CASSWRGTGYTF
>TRBJ2-3|TRBV12-3/TRBV12-4|many|.
TGTGCCAGCAGTTCATCCGATCGGACAGATACGCAGTATTTT
CASSSSDRTDTQYF
>TRBJ2-7|TRBV28|few|TRBD2
TGTGCCAGCGAGGCGGGGGTCTCCTACGAGCAGTACTTC
CASEAGVSYEQYF
>TRBJ2-5|TRBV20-1|.|TRBD2
TGCAGTGCTAGAAAGGGACTAGCGGTACCTCAAGAGACCCAGTACTTC
CSARKGLAVPQETQYF
>TRBJ1-2|TRBV6-1|many|.
TGTGCCAGCAGTGCTACAGGGAACTATGGCTACACCTTC
CASSATGNYGYTF
>TRBJ1-1|TRBV28|many|.
TGTGCCAGCATGCCTCCAGGGAAAGGGGAGGACACTGAAGCTTTCTTT
CASMPPGKGEDTEAFF
>TRBJ1-1|TRBV30|many|.
TGTGCCTGGAGTGGGCCAGCGGCTTTCTTT
CAWSGPAAFF
>TRBJ2-1|TRBV5-1|few|.
TGCGCCAGCAGCTTGCTCCAAGAGGATGAGCAGTTCTTC
CASSLLQEDEQFF
>TRBJ1-1|TRBV7-9|few|.
TGTGCCAGCAGCTTAGATGGCAGAATGAACACTGAAGCTTTCTTT
CASSLDGRMNTEAFF
>TRBJ2-7|TRBV18|.|.
TGTGCCAGCTCACCACCCTGGGGGACTTACGAGCAGTACTTC
CASSPPWGTYEQYF
>TRBJ2-5|TRBV18|.|TRBD2
TGTGCCAGCTCACCAGTCCCCGAGACTAGCGGGAGGACACAGACCCAGTACTTC
CASSPVPETSGRTQTQYF
>TRBJ1-4|TRBV28|.|.
TGTGCCAGCAGTGCAGGAGCAACTAATGAAAAACTGTTTTTT
CASSAGATNEKLFF
>TRBJ2-3|TRBV12-3/TRBV12-4|many|.
TGTGCCAGCAGTTTATCCCCGGGGTCTAGCACAGATACGCAGTATTTT
CASSLSPGSSTDTQYF
>TRBJ2-5|TRBV7-9|many|.
TGCGCCAGCAGCTTGGAGGGGGCTGGTGAGACCCAGTACTTC
CASSLEGAGETQYF
>TRBJ1-5|TRBV24-1|.|.
TGTGCCACCAGTGATCCGCGGGGGGAGTCGCAGCCCCAGCATTTT
CATSDPRGESQPQHF
>TRBJ2-7|TRBV2|many|.
TGTGCCAGCTCCGGGCCGGGCTACGAGCAGTACTTC
CASSGPGYEQYF
>TRBJ2-7|TRBV2|many|.
TGTGCCAGCAGTTTTCCCGTCGAGAGTCCCTACGAGCAGTACTTC
CASSFPVESPYEQYF
>TRBJ2-7|TRBV5-1|few|TRBD2
TGCGCCAGCAGCCCGGCTGTGGGAGGGCCCTACGAGCAGTACTTC
CASSPAVGGPYEQYF
>TRBJ2-5|TRBV5-1|few|.
TGCGCCAGCAGCTTCGCAGGGCGGCAAGAGACCCAGTACTTC
CASSFAGRQETQYF
>TRBJ2-5|TRBV2|.|TRBD2
TGTGCCAGCAGGTCCCGGGGGGGCCAAGAGACCCAGTACTTC
CASRSRGGQETQYF
>TRBJ2-1|TRBV18|many|.
TGTGCCAGCTCACCACCCTTCGTCAGAGATCCCCCTGAGCAGTTCTTC
CASSPPFVRDPPEQFF
>TRBJ1-2|TRBV2|.|TRBD1
TGTGCCAGCAGTCGTGCAGGGGGAGATGGCTACACCTTC
CASSRAGGDGYTF
>TRBJ1-5|TRBV2|many|.
TGTGCCAGCACCCGAAGGACACCTGAGGGGCAGCCCCAGCATTTT
CASTRRTPEGQPQHF
>TRBJ2-3|TRBV20-1|many|TRBD2
TGCAGTGCTAGGGACCGACTAGCGGGGGACACAGATACGCAGTATTTT
CSARDRLAGDTDTQYF
>TRBJ2-1|TRBV2|many|.
TGTGCCAGTGGGCTGGGGGAAAAGTCAGAGCAGTTCTTC
CASGLGEKSEQFF
>TRBJ1-5|TRBV9|once|.
TGTGCCAGCAGCCAAGGCCTGGGTTCGCCCCAGCATTTT
CASSQGLGSPQHF
>TRBJ2-4|TRBV28|many|TRBD2
TGTGCCAGCAGTTTATGGAGCTTACAGGGCGGGAGGAACATTCAGTACTTC
CASSLWSLQGGRNIQYF
>TRBJ1-5|TRBV15|few|.
TGTGCCACCAGCAGTCCCGGGGTATTGAGCAATCAGCCCCAGCATTTT
CATSSPGVLSNQPQHF
>TRBJ2-7|TRBV2|many|.
TGTGCCAGCAGGGAAGAGGAGCAGTACTTC
CASREEEQYF
>TRBJ1-2|TRBV12-5|few|.
TGTGCTCGTGAATACAATATGAATGGCTACACCTTC
CAREYNMNGYTF
>TRBJ2-5|TRBV5-1|.|TRBD1
TGCGCCAGCAGCTTAACCGGGACAGCAGTCCAAGAGACCCAGTACTTC
CASSLTGTAVQETQYF
>TRBJ2-1|TRBV6-5|.|.
TGTGCCAGCAGTTACTTTGCGGGCCACAATGAGCAGTTCTTC
CASSYFAGHNEQFF
>TRBJ2-7|TRBV2|.|.
TGTGCCAGCAAGCAGGGTCAGTCCTACGAGCAGTACTTC
CASKQGQSYEQYF
>TRBJ1-1|TRBV7-3|.|.
TGTGCCAGCAGCCCCCCGTCAGGATTCACTGAAGCTTTCTTT
CASSPPSGFTEAFF
>TRBJ1-5|TRBV20-1|.|.
TGCAGTGCCTGCTCGACCACAGGGACCTATCAGCCCCAGCATTTT
CSACSTTGTYQPQHF
>TRBJ2-5|TRBV12-5|few|TRBD1
TGTGCTAGTGGCCAGGGGGCGGAGACCCAGTACTTC
CASGQGAETQYF
>TRBJ2-2|TRBV10-3|many|.
TGTGCCATCAGTGAGTTGGAGGGAGGATCGAACACCGGGGAGCTGTTTTTT
CAISELEGGSNTGELFF
>TRBJ2-1|TRBV27|many|.
TGTGCCAGCAGTAATCGCGAGGGGGATAGGGAGTTCTTC
CASSNREGDREFF
>TRBJ2-1|TRBV28|many|.
TGTGCCAGCAGTTTACCGTGGACACCGAACCTCTCCTACAATGAGCAGTTCTTC
CASSLPWTPNLSYNEQFF
>TRBJ1-2|TRBV20-1|.|.
TGCAGTGCTACTCGGCGGGACAACTATGGCTACACCTTC
CSATRRDNYGYTF
>TRBJ2-3|TRBV7-8|many|TRBD2
TGTGCCAGCAGCTTACTCGGACTAGCGGGCGCCACGGGTACGCAGTATTTT
CASSLLGLAGATGTQYF
>TRBJ1-1|TRBV19|few|TRBD1
TGTGCCAGTGCAGGACAGGGAAGGAACACTGAAGCTTTCTTT
CASAGQGRNTEAFF
>TRBJ2-7|TRBV20-1|few|TRBD1
TGCAGTGCTTCCGGGACAGCAGTCTACGAGCAGTACTTC
CSASGTAVYEQYF
>TRBJ1-1|TRBV2|many|TRBD1
TGTGCCAGCAGTGAAGCGTGGGGACAGGGGGCAACTGAAGCTTTCTTT
CASSEAWGQGATEAFF